Listed below are T cell receptor beta chains from one sample, sequenced in a study of T cell repertoires in cytomegalovirus infection. Antigen specificity for these receptors is unknown. MiXCR, run by TCRdb on the reads, gives a single entry per CDR3 protein. This sample carries some 800,000 distinct CDR3 sequences, about 27% of them seen once, and the ten largest clones take 10% to 15%. The sample consisted of cultured CD8+ T cells from PBMCs, taken from culture after CMV antigen stimulation. The receptor set was obtained from a human donor in good health (CMV status not recorded). Some clones in this sample may be carry-over from other donors' samples. Each CDR3 is given with its conserved first and last residue. D genes are given only for firm matches. Clone size is shown for a subset of rows, as once, few, many or a class of expanded clone.

>-|-|TRBJ1-6|TRBV5-5
CASSPDQGYNSPLHF
TGTGCCAGCAGCCCAGACCAGGGCTATAATTCACCCCTCCACTTT
>-|few|TRBJ1-6|TRBV7-9
CASSFLGHRSSYNSPLHF
TGTGCCAGCAGCTTCCTGGGACACCGGAGCTCCTATAATTCACCCCTCCACTTT
>TRBD1|-|TRBJ2-7|TRBV19
CASTGQVGGMFYEQYF
TGTGCCAGCACAGGACAGGTTGGGGGTATGTTCTACGAGCAGTACTTC
>-|-|TRBJ2-6|TRBV7-9
CASSLDRAYGANVLTF
TGTGCCAGCAGCTTAGACAGGGCGTATGGGGCCAACGTCCTGACTTTC
>-|few|TRBJ1-1|TRBV6-5
CASVIRYPDTEAFF
TGTGCCAGCGTAATCAGGTATCCGGACACTGAAGCTTTCTTT
>-|-|TRBJ1-1|TRBV28
CASKGTFF
TGTGCCAGCAAGGGGACTTTCTTT
>TRBD1|-|TRBJ1-1|TRBV19
CASSPRDSRSTEAFF
TGTGCCAGTAGTCCGAGGGACAGCAGGAGTACTGAAGCTTTCTTT
>-|many|TRBJ2-7|TRBV6-1
CASSEAGREGEVSYEQYF
TGTGCCAGCAGTGAAGCAGGCCGGGAAGGCGAAGTTTCCTACGAGCAGTACTTC
>-|few|TRBJ2-1|TRBV7-2
CASSLAGGVENEQFF
TGTGCCAGCAGCTTAGCGGGGGGCGTAGAGAATGAGCAGTTCTTC
>-|-|TRBJ2-7|TRBV7-6
CASSLERGSEQYF
TGTGCCAGCAGCTTAGAGAGAGGGAGCGAGCAGTACTTC
>-|-|TRBJ1-2|TRBV15
CATRPRWVGDGYTF
TGTGCCACCAGGCCAAGGTGGGTAGGCGATGGCTACACCTTC
>TRBD2|-|TRBJ2-1|TRBV11-2
CASRSNPGLADTEQFF
TGTGCCAGCAGATCGAACCCGGGACTAGCGGATACTGAGCAGTTCTTC
>TRBD2|few|TRBJ2-5|TRBV20-1
CSADLAGRETQYF
TGCAGTGCCGATCTAGCGGGGCGAGAGACCCAGTACTTC
>-|-|TRBJ1-1|TRBV27
CASSWARGFEAFF
TGTGCCAGCAGTTGGGCTAGGGGGTTTGAAGCTTTCTTT
>-|-|TRBJ1-1|TRBV5-4
CASTSKGSNTEAFF
TGTGCCAGCACCAGTAAGGGGTCGAACACTGAAGCTTTCTTT
>-|-|TRBJ1-2|TRBV7-9
CASSSTTAYGYTF
TGTGCCAGCAGCTCAACGACAGCCTATGGCTACACCTTC
>TRBD1|once|TRBJ2-1|TRBV12-3/TRBV12-4
CASSIWTGYNEQFF
TGTGCCAGCAGCATCTGGACAGGCTACAATGAGCAGTTCTTC
>-|few|TRBJ2-5|TRBV12-3/TRBV12-4
CASSLANIGETQYF
TGTGCCAGCAGTTTAGCGAATATCGGAGAGACCCAGTACTTC
>TRBD1|-|TRBJ2-3|TRBV7-6
CASSWTGDPDTQYF
TGTGCCAGCAGCTGGACAGGGGACCCCGATACGCAGTATTTT
>-|-|TRBJ1-1|TRBV24-1
CATSDWGRETEAFF
TGTGCCACCAGTGATTGGGGAAGGGAAACTGAAGCTTTCTTT
>-|-|TRBJ2-5|TRBV5-5
CASSPGYQETQYF
TGTGCCAGCAGCCCGGGATACCAAGAGACCCAGTACTTC
>-|-|TRBJ2-3|TRBV27
CASSPPGAGATDTQYF
TGTGCCAGCAGTCCCCCCGGGGCAGGGGCTACAGATACGCAGTATTTT
>-|-|TRBJ1-2|TRBV4-1
CASSQERKIHYGYTF
TGCGCCAGCAGCCAAGAGAGGAAAATTCACTATGGCTACACCTTC
>TRBD2|many|TRBJ2-5|TRBV7-9
CASSLALAGGLNQETQYF
TGTGCCAGCAGCCTAGCCCTAGCGGGGGGGCTCAACCAAGAGACCCAGTACTTC
>-|-|TRBJ2-5|TRBV12-5
CASGVSYQETQYF
TGTGCTAGTGGTGTTTCGTACCAAGAGACCCAGTACTTC
>TRBD1|-|TRBJ1-6|TRBV6-1
CASSPDQGALSPLHF
TGTGCCAGCAGTCCCGACCAGGGGGCTCTTTCACCCCTCCACTTT
>-|-|TRBJ2-1|TRBV10-3
CAISESNQGGYNEQFF
TGTGCCATCAGTGAGTCGAACCAGGGAGGCTACAATGAGCAGTTCTTC
>-|-|TRBJ2-1|TRBV4-2
CASSQVEQAYNEQFF
TGTGCCAGCAGCCAAGTCGAGCAGGCCTACAATGAGCAGTTCTTC
>TRBD1|few|TRBJ2-1|TRBV20-1
CSAPALGTGGLGSYNEQFF
TGCAGTGCTCCTGCTCTGGGGACAGGGGGATTGGGCTCCTACAATGAGCAGTTCTTC
>-|-|TRBJ1-1|TRBV19
CASSFQGMETEAFF
TGTGCCAGTAGTTTCCAGGGGATGGAGACTGAAGCTTTCTTT
>-|-|TRBJ2-3|TRBV12-3/TRBV12-4
CASSLGGSIFTDTQYF
TGTGCCAGCAGTTTAGGTGGCAGCATTTTCACAGATACGCAGTATTTT
>-|-|TRBJ2-7|TRBV14
CASSQDRVSGHYRRDEQYF
TGTGCCAGCAGCCAAGATCGTGTTTCGGGGCATTACCGAAGGGACGAGCAGTACTTC
>-|-|TRBJ2-3|TRBV7-3
CASSLKVTDTQYF
TGTGCCAGCAGCTTAAAGGTCACAGATACGCAGTATTTT
>-|-|TRBJ1-1|TRBV14
CASSHSHEAFF
TGTGCCAGCAGCCATTCCCATGAAGCTTTCTTT
>-|few|TRBJ2-1|TRBV27
CASSSAGSYNEQFF
TGTGCCAGCAGTTCGGCAGGTTCCTACAATGAGCAGTTCTTC
>TRBD1|many|TRBJ1-5|TRBV7-9
CASSSTTGQGEDQPQHF
TGTGCCAGCAGCTCTACTACCGGACAGGGGGAGGATCAGCCCCAGCATTTT
>-|many|TRBJ2-2|TRBV10-3
CAINGDNPTGELFF
TGTGCCATCAACGGGGACAACCCCACCGGGGAGCTGTTTTTT
>TRBD2|-|TRBJ2-1|TRBV12-3/TRBV12-4
CATAQAGPYYNEQFF
TGTGCCACCGCCCAAGCGGGGCCATACTACAATGAGCAGTTCTTC
>TRBD1|-|TRBJ2-7|TRBV4-1
CASSQERQGSYEQYF
TGCGCCAGCAGCCAAGAAAGACAGGGCAGCTACGAGCAGTACTTC
>-|-|TRBJ2-5|TRBV25-1
CASSPRGLQETQYF
TGTGCCAGCAGCCCCCGAGGGCTTCAGGAGACCCAGTACTTC
>-|-|TRBJ1-1|TRBV12-3/TRBV12-4
CASSLGPGREAFF
TGTGCCAGCAGTTTAGGGCCCGGCCGCGAAGCTTTCTTT
>-|-|TRBJ1-1|TRBV7-9
CASSYRDKAFF
TGTGCCAGCAGCTACCGGGACAAGGCTTTCTTT
>-|-|TRBJ1-1|TRBV20-1
CSATEEGWAEAFF
TGCAGTGCCACAGAGGAGGGGTGGGCTGAAGCTTTCTTT
>TRBD2|few|TRBJ2-7|TRBV10-2
CASSVPSGPTYEQYF
TGCGCCAGCAGTGTTCCTAGCGGGCCAACCTACGAGCAGTACTTC
>-|-|TRBJ1-1|TRBV18
CASSLGGLGMNTEAFF
TGTGCCAGCTCACTTGGGGGGCTGGGAATGAACACTGAAGCTTTCTTT
>TRBD1|-|TRBJ1-6|TRBV20-1
CSARDLGQGGSPLHF
TGCAGTGCTAGAGATCTTGGACAGGGAGGTTCACCCCTCCACTTT
>TRBD2|few|TRBJ2-1|TRBV7-9
CASSSVGVGTRTNEQFF
TGTGCCAGCAGCTCAGTTGGAGTCGGGACTAGGACCAATGAGCAGTTCTTC
>-|-|TRBJ1-1|TRBV2
CASTPWGASGSEAFF
TGTGCCAGCACCCCATGGGGCGCCTCGGGGAGTGAAGCTTTCTTT
>-|few|TRBJ2-3|TRBV19
CASSISLWQAITDTQYF
TGTGCCAGTAGTATTAGTCTGTGGCAGGCAATCACAGATACGCAGTATTTT
>TRBD2|-|TRBJ2-3|TRBV29-1
CSVGGLAGGRYFTDTQYF
TGCAGCGTCGGAGGACTAGCGGGGGGCCGTTACTTCACAGATACGCAGTATTTT
>-|-|TRBJ2-1|TRBV6-2/TRBV6-3
CASSIGGEGYNEQFF
TGTGCCAGCAGTATAGGGGGAGAGGGATACAATGAGCAGTTCTTC
>TRBD1|once|TRBJ1-1|TRBV12-3/TRBV12-4
CASTPEPRGEAFF
TGTGCCAGCACTCCCGAACCCAGGGGGGAAGCTTTCTTT
>-|-|TRBJ2-1|TRBV12-3/TRBV12-4
CASSLGAPHYNEQFF
TGTGCCAGCAGTTTAGGGGCACCCCACTACAATGAGCAGTTCTTC